This T cell receptor (beta chain) originates from a study of blood T cell repertoires in COVID-19. Turning to the study itself: From T cells, B-cell-depleted T cells, or PBMCs came the material, which was cDNA or gDNA.

Profiling relied on immunoSEQ multiplex PCR, and the TCRdb table lists in-frame clones only, not all of them. The table lists 90,000 to 120,000 clones, 85% to 90% of them singletons, with about 32% in the top ten. Sequencing used peripheral blood. The TCR sequence derives from an elderly woman with acute or convalescent COVID-19.

This chain's CDR3 is CASSVSHTQYF. The CDR3 region has the DNA TGTGCCAGCAGTGTCTCCCATACGCAGTATTTT. This chain connects TRBV2 to TRBJ2-3; D is undetermined. The CDR3 covers 11 residues. Germline CDR1 is SNHLY and CDR2 is FYNNEI. Trimming removed 4 bases at V and 7 bases at J, with 6 bases between.